This entry lists 8 T cell receptor beta chains sequenced from one sample in a study of HIV-infected patients and healthy controls. TCRdb re-derived calls from the 5' RACE reads in MiXCR, one entry per CDR3 protein. The data contain about 64,000 distinct CDR3 sequences, roughly a fifth of them singletons. The sequencing input was CD4+ T cells from blood. The receptors were gathered from a human donor in good health.

This clonotype has only a few counts. This chain uses TRBV7-6 with TRBJ2-5; weak D call: TRBD1 (6 bases). Per the germline V gene, CDR1 is SGHVS and CDR2 is FNYEAQ. V lost 1 base and J lost 5, with 11 bases in between. The CDR3 is made up of 14 amino acids. The CDR3 region has the DNA TGTGCCAGCAGCTTAGTGGGGGCCGGGGAGACCCAGTACTTC. This gives the protein CASSLVGAGETQYF.

The rearrangement joins TRBV11-2 to TRBJ2-3; no reliable D call. The CDR3 runs 14 residues. With 5 bases removed from V and 6 bases from J, the gap between germline ends came to 15 bases. Germline CDR1 is SGHAT and CDR2 is FQNNGV. In DNA form, the CDR3 reads TGTGCCAGCAGCCAAGTGATGACCCGGGATACGCAGTATTTT. Protein product: CASSQVMTRDTQYF.

The chain carries TRBV18 and TRBJ2-1; D call uncertain. Germline lookup yields CDR1 KGHSH and CDR2 LQKENI. Trimming pared 0 bases from V and 5 bases from J, leaving 14 bases between. This CDR3 spans 16 amino acids. The CDR3 protein is CASSPPGPTEDNEQFF. The CDR3 DNA reads TGTGCCAGCTCACCACCGGGTCCTACAGAAGACAATGAGCAGTTCTTC.

This clonotype has at least ten counts. The rearrangement joins TRBV11-1 to TRBJ2-3, with 7 bases matching TRBD2. The germline CDR1 and CDR2 sequences are SGHAT and FQDESV (reference sequence). J gave up 5 bases and V 5 bases, and 10 bases lay outside the gene matches. CDR3 length equals 15 residues. CDR3 sequence reads: CASSRAGGSLDTQYF. In DNA, the CDR3 is TGTGCCAGCAGCCGGGCGGGCGGGAGTTTAGATACGCAGTATTTT. The complete variable domain, with remaining parts taken from reference TRBV11-1 and TRBJ2-3, reads EAEVAQSPRYKITEKSQAVAFWCDPISGHATLYWYRQILGQGPELLVQFQDESVVDDSQLPKDRFSAERLKGVDSTLKIQPAELGDSAMYLCASSRAGGSLDTQYFGPGTRLTVL.

In this sample, this clonotype turned up many times. This chain uses TRBV6-5 with TRBJ2-1, with D perhaps TRBD1 (6 bases). Germline loops: CDR1 MNHEY, CDR2 SVGAGI. The CDR3 runs 12 residues. The V gene lost 5 bases and the J gene lost 10 bases, with 12 bases spanning the gap. CDR3 loop: CASSLDRHEQFF. CDR3 nucleotide sequence: TGTGCCAGCAGTCTCGACAGGCACGAGCAGTTCTTC.

In the case of this clonotype: This may be a read error, as it is one base from a much larger clone. The chain recombines TRBV5-6 with TRBJ2-3; TRBD2 agrees at 7 bases. The CDR3 is 16 residues long. The germline V gene encodes CDR1 SGHDT and CDR2 YYEEEE. The CDR3 nucleotides read TGTGCCAGCAGCTTGCTCGAAGCGGGGCTCACAGATACGCAGTGTTTT. Amino acids: CASSLLEAGLTDTQCF.

The V call is TRBV20-1, the J call TRBJ1-5, with D maybe TRBD1 (6 bases). Trimming pared 5 bases from V and 7 bases from J, leaving 15 bases between. The length of the CDR3 is 13 residues. The germline V gene encodes CDR1 DFQATT and CDR2 SNEGSKA (reference sequence). CDR3 bases: TGCAGTGCTTCGGAGGACAGCAGGCAGCCCCAGCATTTT. Encoded protein: CSASEDSRQPQHF.

This clonotype occurred a few times. This sequence joins TRBV18 and TRBJ1-4; no definite D call. This CDR3 has 14 amino acids. The germline V gene encodes CDR1 KGHSH and CDR2 LQKENI. V lost 0 bases, J lost 4 bases, and 6 bases lay in between. The CDR3 DNA sequence: TGTGCCAGCTCACCACCGGGGTTTAATGAAAAACTGTTTTTT. Encoded protein: CASSPPGFNEKLFF.